Below are 14 T cell receptor beta chains sequenced from a single sample in a study of molecular identifiers for immune sequencing clone quantification. MiXCR was run by TCRdb on the PCR reads, yielding one entry per CDR3 protein. This table holds about 54,000 distinct CDR3 sequences, about 25% found once. Source material: naive CD8+ T cells from blood, with Jurkat cell RNA spiked in. Described subset: FACS-sorted CD8+CD4-CCR7+CD45RA+ naive T cells. The receptors shown here come from a human donor in good health. Some libraries in this study had Jurkat cell RNA spiked in.

In its sample, this clonotype was seen many times. The genes are TRBV28 and TRBJ2-3; D is uncertain. V dropped 3 bases and J dropped 2 bases, with 12 bases sitting between them. The CDR3 consists of 15 residues. The germline CDR1 and CDR2 sequences are MDHEN and SYDVKM. CDR3 DNA sequence: TGTGCCAGCAGTTTTGAGCCCGTAGCCACAGATACGCAGTATTTT. This gives the protein CASSFEPVATDTQYF.

This clonotype was recorded many times. The J gene is TRBJ2-1, the V gene TRBV7-9, with 10 positions matching TRBD1. Germline V gene lookup returns CDR1 SEHNR and CDR2 FQNEAQ (reference sequence). CDR3 length equals 16 residues. Trimming at V came to 5 bases and at J to 6 bases, leaving 10 bases not matched to a gene. CDR3 in amino acids: CASSPVPGQGRNEQFF. DNA for the CDR3: TGTGCCAGCAGCCCAGTCCCGGGACAGGGGCGCAATGAGCAGTTCTTC.

Comment on this clonotype: The junction departs from germline at one end; a sequencing error may be responsible. The chain joins TRBV7-2 to TRBJ2-2; no definite D call. CDR1 SGHTA and CDR2 FQGNSA come from the germline V gene. This CDR3 contains 12 residues. The CDR3: CAGSWPTGELFF. As DNA, the CDR3 is TGTGCCGGCAGCTGGCCTACCGGGGAGCTGTTTTTT.

This clonotype was counted ten times or more. The J gene is TRBJ1-2, the V gene TRBV25-1, with D perhaps TRBD1 (5 bases). Trimming cost V 1 base and J 6 bases, with 12 bases left between them. The CDR3 has 14 residues. CDR1 MGHDK and CDR2 SYGVNS come from the germline V gene. The CDR3 DNA reads as TGTGCCAGCAGTGAATGGCCGAGGGGAGATGGCTACACCTTC. It yields the protein CASSEWPRGDGYTF.

This clonotype was counted many times. CDR3 in DNA: TGTGCCAGCAGTCCGACTGATACTGAAGCTTTCTTT. It yields the protein CASSPTDTEAFF. The chain couples TRBV12-3 or TRBV12-4 to TRBJ1-1; D remains ambiguous. This CDR3 has 12 amino acids. The ends were cut back, 5 bases at V and 5 bases at J, with 9 bases in the middle.

This clonotype was recorded many times. The rearrangement links TRBV20-1 to TRBJ2-7; 7 bases align to TRBD2. J lost 0 bases, V lost 0 bases, and 11 bases had no gene match. The CDR3 spans 17 residues. The V gene's germline CDR1 is DFQATT and CDR2 SNEGSKA (reference sequence). The CDR3 protein is CSARDRIELAASYEQYF. The CDR3 region has the DNA TGCAGTGCTAGAGATCGTATTGAGCTAGCGGCCTCCTACGAGCAGTACTTC.

Notes on this clonotype: This may stem from a read error, because a much larger clone lies one nucleotide away. The chain joins TRBV9 to TRBJ2-1, with D perhaps matching TRBD2 (6 bases). Trimming removed 4 bases at V and 8 bases at J, with 25 bases between. Germline CDR1 and CDR2: SGDLS and YYNGEE. The CDR3 has 17 amino acids. The DNA for the CDR3 is TGTGCCAGCAGCCCCACCCTGCCCGGGACTTCAAAGGATGAGCAGTTCTTC. Encoded protein: CASSPTLPGTSKDEQFF.

This clonotype was observed many times. This sequence joins TRBV27 and TRBJ2-1; 9 bases align to TRBD2. Per germline, CDR1 MNHEY and CDR2 SMNVEV (reference sequence). The J segment lost 5 bases and the V segment lost 2 bases, leaving 1 base of the junction unmatched. The CDR3 length is 14 residues. CDR3 in DNA: TGTGCCAGCAGTTTACTAGCGGGGAACAATGAGCAGTTCTTC. It translates to CASSLLAGNNEQFF.

V usage is TRBV3-1 and J usage is TRBJ2-7, with TRBD1 identical over 7 bases. Trimming at V came to 4 bases and at J to 3 bases, leaving 9 bases not matched to a gene. Germline V gene data show CDR1 as LGHDT and CDR2 as YNNKEL (reference sequence). This CDR3 region has 15 residues. The CDR3 region has the DNA TGTGCCAGCAGCCCTTTTCCCGGGACAGTCTACGAGCAGTACTTC. As protein: CASSPFPGTVYEQYF.

Concerning this clonotype itself: A much larger clone lies one base from this, so it may be a read error. The V call is TRBV20-1, the J call TRBJ1-3; tentatively, D is TRBD1 (6 bases). V gave up 0 bases and J gave up 0 bases, with 24 bases separating them. Germline CDR1 reads DFQATT; CDR2 reads SNEGSKA (reference sequence). This CDR3 has 20 residues. This chain's CDR3 is CSARDIGDGGFGISGNTIYF. The CDR3, as DNA: TGCAGTGCTAGAGACATCGGGGACGGGGGCTTTGGGATCTCTGGAAACACCATATATTTT.

This chain joins TRBV18 and TRBJ1-1, with 10 bases that match TRBD1. J gave up 1 base and V 6 bases, and 8 bases lay outside the gene matches. Germline V lookup: CDR1 KGHSH, CDR2 LQKENI. The CDR3 has 16 residues. The DNA for the CDR3 is TGTGCCAGCTCCCTGGACAGGGGGAGTCGGAACACTGAAGCTTTCTTT. Translated, it gives CASSLDRGSRNTEAFF.

A few counts support this clonotype. The rearrangement joins TRBV6-5 to TRBJ1-1, with D unclear. Germline V gives CDR1 MNHEY, CDR2 SVGAGI. The V gene lost 7 bases and the J gene lost 3 bases, with 12 bases spanning the gap. The CDR3 runs 13 residues. CDR3: CASNRGVDTEAFF. The CDR3 DNA reads as TGTGCCAGCAACCGCGGGGTTGACACTGAAGCTTTCTTT.

This clonotype was recorded a few times. The chain links TRBV20-1 to TRBJ2-1; 7 bases line up with TRBD2. V trimming: 6 bases; J trimming: 7 bases; junction bases outside the gene matches: 15. Germline V CDR1 and CDR2: DFQATT, SNEGSKA (reference sequence). The CDR3 sequence is 15 residues long. The CDR3, as DNA: TGCAGTGCCCAGGTTTTGGGGGAGGGCCTAAATGAGCAGTTCTTC. It is translated as CSAQVLGEGLNEQFF.

This clonotype was counted ten times or more. This sequence joins TRBV28 and TRBJ2-2, with TRBD2 matching 10 bases. J gave up 5 bases and V 6 bases, and 15 bases lay outside the gene matches. The CDR3 sequence is 18 residues long. The germline gives CDR1 MDHEN, CDR2 SYDVKM. CDR3 region: CASSPSRGAGGWTGELFF. Here the CDR3 DNA reads TGTGCCAGCAGCCCTTCGAGGGGAGCGGGAGGGTGGACCGGGGAGCTGTTTTTT.